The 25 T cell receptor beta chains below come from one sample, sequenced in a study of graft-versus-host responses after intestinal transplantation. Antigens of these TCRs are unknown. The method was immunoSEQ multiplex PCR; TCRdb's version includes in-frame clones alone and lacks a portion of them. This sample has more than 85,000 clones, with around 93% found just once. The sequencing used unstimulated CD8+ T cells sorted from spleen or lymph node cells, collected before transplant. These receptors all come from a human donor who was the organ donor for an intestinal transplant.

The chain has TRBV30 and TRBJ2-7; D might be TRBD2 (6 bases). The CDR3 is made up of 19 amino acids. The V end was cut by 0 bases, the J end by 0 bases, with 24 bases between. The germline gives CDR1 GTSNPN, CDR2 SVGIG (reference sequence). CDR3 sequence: CAWSVPPLAPTRSSYEQYF. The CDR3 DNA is TGTGCCTGGAGTGTACCCCCCCTAGCGCCTACCCGGAGCTCCTACGAGCAGTACTTC.

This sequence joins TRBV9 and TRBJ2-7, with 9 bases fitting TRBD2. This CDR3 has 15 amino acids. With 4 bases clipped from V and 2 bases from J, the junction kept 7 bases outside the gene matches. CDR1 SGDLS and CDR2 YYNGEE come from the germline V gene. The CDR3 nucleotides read TGTGCCAGCAGCAAGGGGCTAGCGGGGACCTACGAGCAGTACTTC. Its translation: CASSKGLAGTYEQYF. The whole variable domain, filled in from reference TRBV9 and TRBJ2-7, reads DSGVTQTPKHLITATGQRVTLRCSPRSGDLSVYWYQQSLDQGLQFLIQYYNGEERAKGNILERFSAQQFPDLHSELNLSSLELGDSALYFCASSKGLAGTYEQYFGPGTRLTVT.

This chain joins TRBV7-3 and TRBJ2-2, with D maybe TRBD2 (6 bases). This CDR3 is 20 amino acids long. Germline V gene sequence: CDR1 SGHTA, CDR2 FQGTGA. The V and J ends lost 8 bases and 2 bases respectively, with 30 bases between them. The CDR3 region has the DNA TGTGCCAGCTCGCCTTTTACCCATTTCCCGGGACTCGGAAACACCGGGGAGCTGTTTTTT. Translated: CASSPFTHFPGLGNTGELFF.

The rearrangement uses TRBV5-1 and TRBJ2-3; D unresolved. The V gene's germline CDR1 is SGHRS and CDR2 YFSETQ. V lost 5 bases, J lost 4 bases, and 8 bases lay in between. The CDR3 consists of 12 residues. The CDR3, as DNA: TGCGCCAGCAGGAACTTAGCAGATACGCAGTATTTT. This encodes CASRNLADTQYF. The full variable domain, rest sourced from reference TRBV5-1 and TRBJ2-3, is KAGVTQTPRYLIKTRGQQVTLSCSPISGHRSVSWYQQTPGQGLQFLFEYFSETQRNKGNFPGRFSGRQFSNSRSEMNVSTLELGDSALYLCASRNLADTQYFGPGTRLTVL.

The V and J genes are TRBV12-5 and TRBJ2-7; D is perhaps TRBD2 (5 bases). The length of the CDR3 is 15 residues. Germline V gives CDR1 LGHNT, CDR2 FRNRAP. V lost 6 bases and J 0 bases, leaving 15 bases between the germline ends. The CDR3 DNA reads TGTGCTAGTGGCCCCCTGTCTCGGGGCTCCTACGAGCAGTACTTC. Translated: CASGPLSRGSYEQYF.

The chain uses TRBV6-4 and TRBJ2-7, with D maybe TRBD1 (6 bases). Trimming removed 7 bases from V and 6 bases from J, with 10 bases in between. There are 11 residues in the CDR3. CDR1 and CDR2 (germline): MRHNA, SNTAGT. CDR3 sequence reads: CASKNRAEQYF. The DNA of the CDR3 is TGTGCCAGCAAAAACAGGGCCGAGCAGTACTTC.

DNA of the CDR3: TGTGCCAGCACCAACGGCCCTAGCGCCCGAGAGACCCAGTACTTC. Translating gives CASTNGPSARETQYF. This rearrangement joins TRBV9 to TRBJ2-5, with a tentative D call TRBD2 (6 bases). The CDR3 extends over 15 amino acids. CDR1 is SGDLS and CDR2 is YYNGEE in the germline V gene. V lost 6 bases and J lost 4, with 19 bases in between.

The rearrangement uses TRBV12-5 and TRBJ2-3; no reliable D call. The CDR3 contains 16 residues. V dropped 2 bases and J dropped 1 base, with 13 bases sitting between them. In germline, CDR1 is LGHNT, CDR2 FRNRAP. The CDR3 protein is CASGLPETAGTDTQYF. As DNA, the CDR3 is TGTGCTAGTGGTTTGCCTGAAACGGCGGGCACAGATACGCAGTATTTT.

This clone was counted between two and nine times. CDR3 coding DNA: TGTGCCAGCAGCTTAGGACGGTCTTACGAGCAGTACTTC. Protein product: CASSLGRSYEQYF. The chain uses TRBV13 and TRBJ2-7; D is undetermined. Trimming pared 0 bases from V and 4 bases from J, leaving 7 bases between. Germline assignment: CDR1 PRHDT and CDR2 FYEKMQ (reference sequence). The CDR3 has 13 residues.

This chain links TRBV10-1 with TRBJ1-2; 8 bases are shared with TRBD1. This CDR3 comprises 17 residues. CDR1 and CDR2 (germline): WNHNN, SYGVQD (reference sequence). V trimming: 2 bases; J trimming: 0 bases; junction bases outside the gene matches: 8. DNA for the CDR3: TGCGCCAGCAGTGAGGACCCCGACAGGGGCACTAACTATGGCTACACCTTC. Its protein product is CASSEDPDRGTNYGYTF.

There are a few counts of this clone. CDR3 bases: TGTGCCTGGAGTGTAAACCCGAAGCGGGCGGGCTACACCTTC. This sequence encodes CAWSVNPKRAGYTF. The chain has TRBV30 and TRBJ1-2; D gene ambiguous. The CDR3 spans 14 residues. The ends were cut back, 0 bases at V and 8 bases at J, with 16 bases in the middle. CDR1 is GTSNPN, CDR2 SVGIG, per germline (reference sequence).

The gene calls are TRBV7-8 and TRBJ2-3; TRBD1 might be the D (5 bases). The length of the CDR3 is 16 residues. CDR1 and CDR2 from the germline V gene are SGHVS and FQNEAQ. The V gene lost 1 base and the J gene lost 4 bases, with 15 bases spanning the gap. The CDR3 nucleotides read TGTGCCAGCAGCTTAGGGGGCGAGGATTGGTCAGATACGCAGTATTTT. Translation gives CASSLGGEDWSDTQYF.

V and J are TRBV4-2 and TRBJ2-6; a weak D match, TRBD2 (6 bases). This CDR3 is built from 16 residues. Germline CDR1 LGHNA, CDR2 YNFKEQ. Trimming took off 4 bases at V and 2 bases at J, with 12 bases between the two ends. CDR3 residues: CASSPSWGAGANVLTF. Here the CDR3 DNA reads TGTGCCAGCAGCCCCAGCTGGGGGGCTGGGGCCAACGTCCTGACTTTC.

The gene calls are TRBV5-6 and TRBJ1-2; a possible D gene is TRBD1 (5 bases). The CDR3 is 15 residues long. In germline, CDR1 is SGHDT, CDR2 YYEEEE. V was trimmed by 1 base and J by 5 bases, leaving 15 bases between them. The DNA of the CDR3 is TGTGCCAGCAGCTTGTTGTGGCAGGCAGGGTATGGCTACACCTTC. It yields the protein CASSLLWQAGYGYTF.

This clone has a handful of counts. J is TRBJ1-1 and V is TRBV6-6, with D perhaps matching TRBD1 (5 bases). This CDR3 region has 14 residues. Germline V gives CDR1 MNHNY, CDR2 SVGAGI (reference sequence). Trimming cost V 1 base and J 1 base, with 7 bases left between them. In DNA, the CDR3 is TGTGCCAGCAGTTACTACACAGGGAACACTGAAGCTTTCTTT. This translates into CASSYYTGNTEAFF.

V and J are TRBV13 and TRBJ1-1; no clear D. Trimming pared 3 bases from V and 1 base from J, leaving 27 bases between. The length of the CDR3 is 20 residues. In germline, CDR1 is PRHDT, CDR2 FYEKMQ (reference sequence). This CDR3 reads CASSLTRDWEFLSENTEAFF. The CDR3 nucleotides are TGTGCCAGCAGCTTGACCCGCGACTGGGAGTTCCTGAGTGAGAACACTGAAGCTTTCTTT.

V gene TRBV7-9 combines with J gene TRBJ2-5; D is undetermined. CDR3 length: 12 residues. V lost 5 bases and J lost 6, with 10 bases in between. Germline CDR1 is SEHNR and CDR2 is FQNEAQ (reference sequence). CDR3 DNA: TGTGCCAGCAGCCCGAGACTGAAGACCCAGTACTTC. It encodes CASSPRLKTQYF.

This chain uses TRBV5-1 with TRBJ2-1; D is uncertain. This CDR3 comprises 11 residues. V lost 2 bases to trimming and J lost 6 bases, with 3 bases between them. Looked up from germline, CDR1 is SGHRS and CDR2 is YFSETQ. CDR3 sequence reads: CASSFINEQFF. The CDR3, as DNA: TGCGCCAGCAGCTTCATCAATGAGCAGTTCTTC. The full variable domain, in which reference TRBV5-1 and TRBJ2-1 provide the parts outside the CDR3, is KAGVTQTPRYLIKTRGQQVTLSCSPISGHRSVSWYQQTPGQGLQFLFEYFSETQRNKGNFPGRFSGRQFSNSRSEMNVSTLELGDSALYLCASSFINEQFFGPGTRLTVL.

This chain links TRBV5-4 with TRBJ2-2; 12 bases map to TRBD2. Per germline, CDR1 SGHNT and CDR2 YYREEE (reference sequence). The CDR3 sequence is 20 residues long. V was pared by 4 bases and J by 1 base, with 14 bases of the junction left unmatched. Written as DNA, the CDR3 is TGTGCCAGCAGCCCCGGCGGGACTAGCGGGCGGGCCCTGAACACCGGGGAGCTGTTTTTT. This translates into CASSPGGTSGRALNTGELFF.

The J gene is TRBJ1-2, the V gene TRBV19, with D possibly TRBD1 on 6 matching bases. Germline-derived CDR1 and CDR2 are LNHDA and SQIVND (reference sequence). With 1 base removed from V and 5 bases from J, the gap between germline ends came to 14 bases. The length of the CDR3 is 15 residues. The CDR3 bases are TGTGCCAGTAGTATAGCCTCCAGGGGAGAGTATGGCTACACCTTC. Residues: CASSIASRGEYGYTF.

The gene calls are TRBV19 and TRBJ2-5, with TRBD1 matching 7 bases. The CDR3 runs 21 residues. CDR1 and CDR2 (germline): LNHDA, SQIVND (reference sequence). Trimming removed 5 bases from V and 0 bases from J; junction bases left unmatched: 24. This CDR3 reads CASSFNPSGQALGFYQETQYF. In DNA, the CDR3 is TGTGCCAGTAGTTTCAACCCCTCCGGACAGGCGTTAGGGTTTTACCAAGAGACCCAGTACTTC. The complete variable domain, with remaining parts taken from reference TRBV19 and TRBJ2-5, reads DGGITQSPKYLFRKEGQNVTLSCEQNLNHDAMYWYRQDPGQGLRLIYYSQIVNDFQKGDIAEGYSVSREKKESFPLTVTSAQKNPTAFYLCASSFNPSGQALGFYQETQYFGPGTRLLVL.

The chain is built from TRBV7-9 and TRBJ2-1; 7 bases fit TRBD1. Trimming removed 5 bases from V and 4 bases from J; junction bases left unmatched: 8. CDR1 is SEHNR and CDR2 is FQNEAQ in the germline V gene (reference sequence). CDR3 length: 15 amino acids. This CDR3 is CASSPEGASYNEQFF. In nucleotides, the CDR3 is TGTGCCAGCAGCCCCGAGGGGGCCTCTTACAATGAGCAGTTCTTC.

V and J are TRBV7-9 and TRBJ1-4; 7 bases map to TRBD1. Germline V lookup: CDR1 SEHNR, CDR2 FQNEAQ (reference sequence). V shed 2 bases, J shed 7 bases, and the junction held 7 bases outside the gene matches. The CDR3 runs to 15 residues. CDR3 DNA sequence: TGTGCCAGCAGCTTATGGGGGACAGATGCTGAAAAACTGTTTTTT. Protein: CASSLWGTDAEKLFF.

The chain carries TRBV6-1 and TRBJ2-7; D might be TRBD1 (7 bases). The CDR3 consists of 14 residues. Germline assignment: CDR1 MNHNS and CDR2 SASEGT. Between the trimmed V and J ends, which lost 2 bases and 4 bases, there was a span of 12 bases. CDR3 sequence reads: CASSEQGGLYEQYF. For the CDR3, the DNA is TGTGCCAGCAGTGAACAGGGGGGCCTGTACGAGCAGTACTTC.

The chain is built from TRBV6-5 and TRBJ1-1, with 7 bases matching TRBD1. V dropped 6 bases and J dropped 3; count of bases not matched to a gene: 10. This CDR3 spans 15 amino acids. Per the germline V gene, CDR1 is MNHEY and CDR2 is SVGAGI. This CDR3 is CASSSRQGLYTEAFF. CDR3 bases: TGTGCCAGCAGCTCCCGACAGGGCCTCTACACTGAAGCTTTCTTT.